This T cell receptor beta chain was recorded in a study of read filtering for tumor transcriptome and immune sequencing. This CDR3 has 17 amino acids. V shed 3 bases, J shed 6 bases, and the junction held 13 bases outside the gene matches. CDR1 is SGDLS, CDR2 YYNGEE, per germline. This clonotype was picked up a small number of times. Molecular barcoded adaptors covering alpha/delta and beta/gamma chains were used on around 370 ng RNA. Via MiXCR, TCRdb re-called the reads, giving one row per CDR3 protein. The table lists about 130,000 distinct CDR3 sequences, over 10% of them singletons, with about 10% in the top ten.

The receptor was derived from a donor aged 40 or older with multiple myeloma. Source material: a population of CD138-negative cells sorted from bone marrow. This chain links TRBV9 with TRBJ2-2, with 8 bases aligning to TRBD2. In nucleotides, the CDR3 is TGTGCCAGCAGCGCCCAGGTCCGCGGGGGGCCCGCCGGGGAGCTGTTTTTT. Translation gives CASSAQVRGGPAGELFF.